Shown below are 18 T cell receptor beta chains from a single sample sequenced in a study of shared clonotypes between healthy human individuals. The method was immunoSEQ multiplex PCR; TCRdb's version includes in-frame clones alone and lacks a portion of them. The repertoire holds hundreds of thousands of clones, with around 76% as singletons. Sequenced: PBMCs. The receptors stem from a woman between 40 and 50 years old in good health. Some clones in this sample may be carry-over from other donors' samples.

The CDR3 DNA reads as TGTGCCAGCAGCCACCCGACTAGCGGGAGCGGCGGGGAGCTGTTTTTT. Translation gives CASSHPTSGSGGELFF. V gene TRBV5-4 combines with J gene TRBJ2-2; TRBD2 agrees at 12 bases. Germline assignment: CDR1 SGHNT and CDR2 YYREEE (reference sequence). Trimming cost V 4 bases and J 7 bases; bases outside gene matches: 8. This CDR3 region has 16 residues.

To note about this clone: Other nucleotide sequences in the sample specify the same CDR3. V gene TRBV19 combines with J gene TRBJ2-7; 8 bases match TRBD2. Per the germline V gene, CDR1 is LNHDA and CDR2 is SQIVND (reference sequence). The ends lost 3 bases at V and 5 bases at J; junction bases unmatched: 12. This CDR3 region has 16 residues. DNA for the CDR3: TGTGCCAGTAGTATCGCTCTTGCGGGAGGAAGCCACGAGCAGTACTTC. Translation: CASSIALAGGSHEQYF.

A word on this clone: This CDR3 is also generated by other DNA sequences in the sample. The chain links TRBV5-1 to TRBJ2-5; D may be TRBD1 (5 bases). The length of the CDR3 is 13 residues. V lost 0 bases and J 3 bases, leaving 6 bases between the germline ends. Germline V lookup: CDR1 SGHRS, CDR2 YFSETQ. In DNA, the CDR3 is TGCGCCAGCAGCTTGGAAGGGGAAGAGACCCAGTACTTC. Translated: CASSLEGEETQYF. The full variable domain, its missing parts supplied by reference TRBV5-1 and TRBJ2-5, is KAGVTQTPRYLIKTRGQQVTLSCSPISGHRSVSWYQQTPGQGLQFLFEYFSETQRNKGNFPGRFSGRQFSNSRSEMNVSTLELGDSALYLCASSLEGEETQYFGPGTRLLVL.

The CDR3 is CASSPRSVGEKLFF. In DNA form, the CDR3 reads TGTGCCAGCAGCCCCCGATCAGTCGGTGAAAAACTGTTTTTT. The chain links TRBV7-9 to TRBJ1-4; D is unclear. The CDR3 totals 14 residues. Trimming took 5 bases from V and 7 from J, leaving 14 bases between them. The V gene's germline CDR1 is SEHNR and CDR2 FQNEAQ (reference sequence). The variable domain in full, completed from reference TRBV7-9 and TRBJ1-4, reads DTGVSQNPRHKITKRGQNVTFRCDPISEHNRLYWYRQTLGQGPEFLTYFQNEAQLEKSRLLSDRFSAERPKGSFSTLEIQRTEQGDSAMYLCASSPRSVGEKLFFGSGTQLSVL.

The V and J genes are TRBV5-1 and TRBJ2-2; 10 bases are shared with TRBD2. Per germline, CDR1 SGHRS and CDR2 YFSETQ. This CDR3 region has 17 residues. V shed 0 bases and J 4 bases; nucleotides not matched to a gene: 6. The CDR3 loop reads CASSLASSGSSTGELFF. CDR3 bases: TGCGCCAGCAGCTTGGCTTCTAGCGGGAGCAGCACCGGGGAGCTGTTTTTT.

The chain uses TRBV5-1 and TRBJ2-7; D not certain. Germline CDR1 and CDR2: SGHRS and YFSETQ. The CDR3 consists of 15 residues. Trimming stripped 2 bases from V and 6 bases from J, with 18 bases between. As DNA, the CDR3 is TGCGCCAGCAGCTTTAGAGGTCTCGAAGGTCGCGAGCAGTACTTC. This codes for CASSFRGLEGREQYF. Using reference TRBV5-1 and TRBJ2-7 for the parts outside the CDR3, the full variable domain is KAGVTQTPRYLIKTRGQQVTLSCSPISGHRSVSWYQQTPGQGLQFLFEYFSETQRNKGNFPGRFSGRQFSNSRSEMNVSTLELGDSALYLCASSFRGLEGREQYFGPGTRLTVT.

The rearrangement uses TRBV19 and TRBJ1-4; D may be TRBD1 (6 bases). The germline V and J ends were trimmed by 3 bases and 6 bases, with 17 bases remaining between them. CDR3 length: 16 amino acids. The V gene's germline CDR1 is LNHDA and CDR2 SQIVND (reference sequence). CDR3 residues: CASSILTPGADEKLFF. CDR3 sequence (DNA): TGTGCCAGTAGTATTCTCACCCCAGGGGCGGATGAAAAACTGTTTTTT.

There are a few counts of this clone. The identical CDR3 is also encoded by other nucleotide sequences in the sample. The DNA for the CDR3 is TGCAGCGTGGGGGTGGTAGCGGGAGGAGAGACCCAGTACTTC. Translated, it gives CSVGVVAGGETQYF. The chain joins TRBV29-1 to TRBJ2-5, with 10 nucleotides matching TRBD2. The germline gives CDR1 SQVTM, CDR2 ANQGSEA. V dropped 6 bases and J dropped 4; count of bases not matched to a gene: 8. The CDR3 runs to 14 residues. Based on the CDR3 plus reference TRBV29-1 and TRBJ2-5, the full variable domain is SAVISQKPSRDICQRGTSLTIQCQVDSQVTMMFWYRQQPGQSLTLIATANQGSEATYESGFVIDKFPISRPNLTFSTLTVSNMSPEDSSIYLCSVGVVAGGETQYFGPGTRLLVL.

The CDR3 is CASSLGTGPEAFF. The DNA for the CDR3 is TGCGCCAGCAGCTTGGGGACAGGACCTGAAGCTTTCTTT. The chain has TRBV5-1 and TRBJ1-1; TRBD1 aligns across 7 bases. V lost 0 bases, J lost 6 bases, and 2 bases stayed unmatched. The length of the CDR3 is 13 residues. Germline CDR1 is SGHRS and CDR2 is YFSETQ.

The chain employs TRBV6-5 and TRBJ2-3; 8 bases match TRBD1. The CDR3 loop spans 13 amino acids. V lost 7 bases to trimming and J lost 7 bases; unmatched junction nucleotides: 7. Germline V lookup: CDR1 MNHEY, CDR2 SVGAGI. The DNA of the CDR3 is TGTGCCAGCATGGACAGGGACTTTAATACGCAGTATTTT. Amino acid sequence: CASMDRDFNTQYF.

V gene TRBV30 combines with J gene TRBJ2-5, with 10 bases that match TRBD2. Germline-derived CDR1 and CDR2 are GTSNPN and SVGIG (reference sequence). V gave up 0 bases and J gave up 7 bases; unmatched junction bases: 11. This CDR3 comprises 16 residues. CDR3 bases: TGTGCCTGGAGTGTGGTTAAGCGGGAGGGCGGATGGACCCAGTACTTC. Protein product: CAWSVVKREGGWTQYF.

This chain connects TRBV18 to TRBJ2-3; D could derive from TRBD1 or TRBD2 (5 bases each). Trimming cost V 4 bases and J 0 bases, with 11 bases left between them. This CDR3 spans 15 amino acids. CDR1 KGHSH and CDR2 LQKENI come from the germline V gene. CDR3 sequence reads: CASSLRDGSTDTQYF. CDR3 in DNA: TGTGCCAGCTCACTCCGGGACGGCAGCACAGATACGCAGTATTTT.

The chain employs TRBV7-2 and TRBJ2-1; D ambiguous. The V gene's germline CDR1 is SGHTA and CDR2 FQGNSA. Trimming cost V 1 base and J 8 bases, with 3 bases left between them. CDR3 length equals 11 residues. This chain's CDR3 is CASSLDHEQFF. In DNA form, the CDR3 reads TGTGCCAGCAGCTTAGACCATGAGCAGTTCTTC. The entire variable domain, with the rest obtained from reference TRBV7-2 and TRBJ2-1, is as follows: GAGVSQSPSNKVTEKGKDVELRCDPISGHTALYWYRQSLGQGLEFLIYFQGNSAPDKSGLPSDRFSAERTGGSVSTLTIQRTQQEDSAVYLCASSLDHEQFFGPGTRLTVL.

J is TRBJ2-2 and V is TRBV5-1; D not resolved. V was cut by 4 bases and J by 4 bases, with 8 bases left in between. CDR3 length equals 13 residues. Germline V gene lookup returns CDR1 SGHRS and CDR2 YFSETQ. CDR3 coding DNA: TGCGCCAGCAGCGGGCACCCCACCGGGGAGCTGTTTTTT. It specifies CASSGHPTGELFF. Complete variable domain (other parts from reference TRBV5-1 and TRBJ2-2): KAGVTQTPRYLIKTRGQQVTLSCSPISGHRSVSWYQQTPGQGLQFLFEYFSETQRNKGNFPGRFSGRQFSNSRSEMNVSTLELGDSALYLCASSGHPTGELFFGEGSRLTVL.

The rearrangement uses TRBV30 and TRBJ2-2, with D perhaps matching TRBD1 (5 bases). The V gene's germline CDR1 is GTSNPN and CDR2 SVGIG (reference sequence). There are 14 residues in the CDR3. Between the trimmed V and J ends, which lost 4 bases and 4 bases, there was a span of 13 bases. The CDR3 nucleotides read TGTGCCTGGAATTACAGGTCCCGCACCGGGGAGCTGTTTTTT. Amino acid sequence: CAWNYRSRTGELFF.

The chain is built from TRBV2 and TRBJ2-1; 10 bases map to TRBD2. The CDR3 sequence is 15 residues long. After removal of 8 bases from V and 4 bases from J, the junction contained 8 bases not matched to a gene. CDR1 and CDR2 from the germline V gene are SNHLY and FYNNEI. In nucleotides, the CDR3 is TGTGCCAGCGGTCGAGCGGGAGGGCTATACAATGAGCAGTTCTTC. It translates to CASGRAGGLYNEQFF.

CDR3 nucleotides: TGTGCCAGCAGCCAAGGGAAGGGTGGCGGGACACAAGAGACCCAGTACTTC. Its protein is CASSQGKGGGTQETQYF. The V and J genes are TRBV4-2 and TRBJ2-5, with D tentatively TRBD1 or TRBD2 (6 bases each). CDR1 is LGHNA, CDR2 YNFKEQ, per germline. The CDR3 consists of 17 residues. V lost 1 base and J lost 2, with 17 bases in between.

The V gene is TRBV21-1, the J gene TRBJ1-2; TRBD1, the table's D call, lacks a check against the DNA. TRBV21-1 is a documented pseudogene. The CDR3 spans 14 residues. The CDR3 reads CASSSRDIRYGYTF. CDR3 nucleotides: TGTGCCAGCAGCAGCCGGGACATTCGCTATGGCTACACCTTC.